A single sample gave rise to the 20 T cell receptor beta chains below, sequenced in a study of T cell responses to AZD1222 COVID-19 vaccine. The method was immunoSEQ multiplex PCR; TCRdb's version includes in-frame clones alone and lacks a portion of them. The sample comprises more than 100,000 clones, around nine tenths of which are singletons, and 2% to 3% rests with the top ten. Here the sequenced sample was peripheral blood, taken on day 0 of AZD1222 vaccination. The source is an adult in good health.

V usage is TRBV5-1 and J usage is TRBJ1-6; no clear D gene. Trimming removed 0 bases at V and 7 bases at J, with 11 bases between. Germline CDR1 reads SGHRS; CDR2 reads YFSETQ. The CDR3 totals 15 residues. The CDR3 reads CASSLGPGGNSPLHF. Here the CDR3 DNA reads TGCGCCAGCAGCTTGGGACCCGGTGGAAATTCACCCCTCCACTTT.

This CDR3 is CASSVGRMNTEAFF. The CDR3, as DNA: TGTGCCAGCAGCGTAGGTCGGATGAACACTGAAGCTTTCTTT. The gene calls are TRBV9 and TRBJ1-1; D unresolved. Per germline, CDR1 SGDLS and CDR2 YYNGEE. Trimming pared 0 bases from V and 0 bases from J, leaving 6 bases between. This CDR3 comprises 14 residues.

The chain is built from TRBV6-5 and TRBJ1-2; a weak D match, TRBD1 (5 bases). Germline values: CDR1 MNHEY, CDR2 SVGAGI. The CDR3 extends over 15 amino acids. The V and J ends lost 7 bases and 4 bases respectively, with 19 bases between them. CDR3 protein: CASNIGGGEVYGYTF. CDR3 nucleotide sequence: TGTGCCAGCAACATCGGGGGGGGAGAGGTCTATGGCTACACCTTC.

The rearrangement joins TRBV7-2 to TRBJ1-2; TRBD1 is a possible D gene (5 bases). In germline, CDR1 is SGHTA, CDR2 FQGNSA. The germline V and J ends were trimmed by 3 bases and 8 bases, with 7 bases remaining between them. The CDR3 totals 11 residues. CDR3 DNA sequence: TGTGCCAGCAGCTTCAGGGTAGGCTACACCTTC. Residues: CASSFRVGYTF.

V and J are TRBV12-3 or TRBV12-4 and TRBJ2-7; D may be TRBD2 (5 bases). The CDR3 consists of 13 residues. Trimming shortened V by 3 bases and J by 6 bases, and 12 bases separated the two germline ends. CDR3 in amino acids: CASSLDPAGEQYF. The CDR3 DNA sequence: TGTGCCAGCAGTTTGGACCCGGCGGGCGAGCAGTACTTC.

The chain recombines TRBV20-1 with TRBJ1-3; TRBD1 matches 10 bases. Germline V gene sequence: CDR1 DFQATT, CDR2 SNEGSKA (reference sequence). The CDR3 runs to 16 residues. The V and J ends lost 3 bases and 0 bases, in that order; junction bases with no gene match: 5. CDR3 sequence: CSASTDRGISGNTIYF. Written as DNA, the CDR3 is TGCAGTGCTAGTACGGACAGGGGGATCTCTGGAAACACCATATATTTT.

The sample holds one count of this clone. This chain connects TRBV27 to TRBJ2-7; the match to TRBD1 covers 7 bases. Per germline, CDR1 MNHEY and CDR2 SMNVEV (reference sequence). This CDR3 has 13 amino acids. J was trimmed by 3 bases and V by 8 bases; bases with no gene match: 7. The CDR3 bases are TGTGCCAGCCGTCCCGGGACAGTCTACGAGCAGTACTTC. Protein product: CASRPGTVYEQYF.

J is TRBJ2-2 and V is TRBV7-3, with D possibly being TRBD2 (7 bases). CDR1 is SGHTA, CDR2 FQGTGA, per germline. The CDR3 covers 14 residues. Deletions cut 3 bases from V and 4 bases from J, with 9 bases between. The CDR3: CASSFGGRTGELFF. The CDR3, as DNA: TGTGCCAGCAGCTTCGGGGGGCGCACCGGGGAGCTGTTTTTT.

This sequence joins TRBV7-9 and TRBJ2-3; D is undetermined. V was clipped by 1 base and J by 11 bases, with 4 bases between them. Germline V gene data show CDR1 as SEHNR and CDR2 as FQNEAQ (reference sequence). CDR3 length equals 10 residues. The CDR3 coding sequence is TGTGCCAGCAGCTTAGGAGGGCAGTATTTT. This translates into CASSLGGQYF.

The chain combines TRBV5-6 with TRBJ2-1; the D gene is possibly TRBD1 (5 bases). Trimming took 1 base from V and 0 from J, leaving 11 bases between them. Germline CDR1 reads SGHDT; CDR2 reads YYEEEE. This CDR3 spans 16 amino acids. CDR3 residues: CASSLWGGRSYNEQFF. The CDR3 region has the DNA TGTGCCAGCAGCTTGTGGGGCGGACGCTCCTACAATGAGCAGTTCTTC.

The chain employs TRBV11-3 and TRBJ2-1; a possible D gene is TRBD1 (6 bases). Per the germline V gene, CDR1 is SGHNT and CDR2 is YENEEA. The CDR3 has 15 residues. Trimming removed 1 base from V and 7 bases from J, with 14 bases in between. The DNA for the CDR3 is TGTGCCAGCAGCTTAGGAGCGGCAGGGGTGAATGAGCAGTTCTTC. It is translated as CASSLGAAGVNEQFF.

The chain employs TRBV19 and TRBJ2-1; 8 bases agree with TRBD1. With 7 bases clipped from V and 4 bases from J, the junction kept 6 bases outside the gene matches. Germline V gives CDR1 LNHDA, CDR2 SQIVND (reference sequence). This CDR3 contains 14 residues. The CDR3 DNA follows: TGTGCCAGTACTCGTGGGGACAGGTACAATGAGCAGTTCTTC. Translated: CASTRGDRYNEQFF.

Concerning this clone: Other nucleotide sequences from this sample produce the same CDR3. The genes are TRBV4-1 and TRBJ2-3; D is perhaps TRBD2 (5 bases). The germline V gene encodes CDR1 MGHRA and CDR2 YSYEKL. The CDR3 has 14 amino acids. V was cut by 1 base and J by 2 bases, with 7 bases left in between. The CDR3 DNA reads TGCGCCAGCAGCCAAGGGCTAGCCACAGATACGCAGTATTTT. Its translation: CASSQGLATDTQYF.

The J gene is TRBJ2-5, the V gene TRBV13, with 9 bases identical to TRBD1. V lost 0 bases and J lost 8; bases outside the gene matches: 4. This CDR3 has 14 residues. Germline CDR1 is PRHDT and CDR2 is FYEKMQ (reference sequence). CDR3 in DNA: TGTGCCAGCAGCTTAGGGACAGGGGGTTTCACCCAGTACTTC. Translation: CASSLGTGGFTQYF.

The rearrangement joins TRBV21-1 to TRBJ1-1; TRBD1 is taken as the D call from the table, unchecked against the DNA. TRBV21-1 has pseudogene status. The CDR3 runs to 17 residues. CDR3 DNA sequence: TGTGCCAGCAGCAAAGCTGGGCAGGGAACGTCCAACACTGAAGCTTTCTTT. Its translation: CASSKAGQGTSNTEAFF.

The J gene is TRBJ1-4, the V gene TRBV15, with unresolved D. Trimming removed 1 base from V and 8 bases from J, with 11 bases in between. This CDR3 spans 14 amino acids. From germline, CDR1 is LNHNV and CDR2 YYDKDF (reference sequence). This chain's CDR3 is CATSRGNGGEKLFF. CDR3 nucleotide sequence: TGTGCCACCAGCAGAGGCAACGGTGGGGAAAAACTGTTTTTT.

This chain uses TRBV28 with TRBJ1-1; D is unclear. From germline, CDR1 is MDHEN and CDR2 SYDVKM. This CDR3 comprises 13 residues. Trimming removed 6 bases from V and 5 bases from J, with 13 bases in between. The CDR3 region has the DNA TGTGCCAGCAGCGAATCGGACCTTACTGAAGCTTTCTTT. Protein sequence: CASSESDLTEAFF. The whole variable domain, filled in from reference TRBV28 and TRBJ1-1, reads DVKVTQSSRYLVKRTGEKVFLECVQDMDHENMFWYRQDPGLGLRLIYFSYDVKMKEKGDIPEGYSVSREKKERFSLILESASTNQTSMYLCASSESDLTEAFFGQGTRLTVV.

The chain combines TRBV19 with TRBJ2-2; D remains unclear. Trimming removed 8 bases at V and 4 bases at J, with 8 bases between. Germline-derived CDR1 and CDR2 are LNHDA and SQIVND (reference sequence). This CDR3 is built from 12 residues. CDR3 sequence (DNA): TGTGCCAGTCTCCCGGGCACCGGGGAGCTGTTTTTT. This sequence encodes CASLPGTGELFF.

The V gene is TRBV5-4, the J gene TRBJ2-2; a weak D match, TRBD2 (5 bases). The germline CDR1 and CDR2 sequences are SGHNT and YYREEE (reference sequence). The V end lost 1 base, the J end lost 4 bases, and 11 bases lay between the germline ends. This CDR3 is built from 15 residues. The CDR3 spells CASSLQARVTGELFF. The CDR3 bases are TGTGCCAGCAGCTTGCAGGCGAGGGTCACCGGGGAGCTGTTTTTT.

The CDR3 sequence: CASSVNRNTEAFF. DNA of the CDR3: TGTGCCAGCAGTGTCAATCGGAACACTGAAGCTTTCTTT. This chain connects TRBV2 to TRBJ1-1; D gene unclear. Germline CDR1 reads SNHLY; CDR2 reads FYNNEI. Trimming took 4 bases from V and 1 from J, leaving 7 bases between them. The CDR3 loop spans 13 amino acids.